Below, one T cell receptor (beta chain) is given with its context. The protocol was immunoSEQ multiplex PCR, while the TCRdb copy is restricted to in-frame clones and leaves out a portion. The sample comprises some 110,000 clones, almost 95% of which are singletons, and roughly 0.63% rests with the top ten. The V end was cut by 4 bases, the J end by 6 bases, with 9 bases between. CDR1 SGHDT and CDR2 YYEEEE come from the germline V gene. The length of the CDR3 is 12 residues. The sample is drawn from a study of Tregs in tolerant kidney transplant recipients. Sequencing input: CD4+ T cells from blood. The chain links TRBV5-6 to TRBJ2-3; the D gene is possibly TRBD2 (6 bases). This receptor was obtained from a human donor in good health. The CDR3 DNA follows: TGTGCCAGCAGCCCGAGCGGGGATACGCAGTATTTT. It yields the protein CASSPSGDTQYF.